What follows are 12 T cell receptor beta chains derived from one specimen sequenced in a study of shared clonotypes between healthy human individuals (dated by TCRdb to 2020 to 2021). The library relied on the immunoSEQ multiplex PCR assay. TCRdb carries this immuneACCESS record with in-frame sequences only. Its versions omit some clonotypes, under half of them owing to an unresolved V gene in the studies checked, with the rest unexplained. Here the sample has around 500,000 clones; about 80% occur a single time. The top ten hold approximately 12% of the sample. Sequenced: PBMCs. The receptors stem from a woman in her thirties or forties in good health. Some clones in this sample may be carry-over from other donors' samples.

The rearrangement uses TRBV6-7 and TRBJ2-6; weak D call: TRBD1 (5 bases). TRBV6-7 counts as an open reading frame of uncertain function. Between the trimmed V and J ends, which lost 2 bases and 4 bases, there was a span of 21 bases. This CDR3 has 19 residues. The CDR3 loop is CASSYPESNKGPGANVLTF. As DNA, the CDR3 is TGTGCCAGCAGTTACCCGGAGAGCAACAAGGGGCCGGGGGCCAACGTCCTGACTTTC.

The chain combines TRBV5-1 with TRBJ1-3, with 8 bases fitting TRBD1. The junction had 5 bases not matched to a gene; V was cut back by 0 bases and J by 3 bases. The CDR3 extends over 16 amino acids. The germline V gene encodes CDR1 SGHRS and CDR2 YFSETQ. CDR3 loop: CASSLGQGTFGNTIYF. The CDR3 DNA is TGCGCCAGCAGCTTGGGACAGGGGACTTTTGGAAACACCATATATTTT.

This clone turned up a few times. The gene calls are TRBV19 and TRBJ1-3, with 9 bases matching TRBD1. Germline V gene lookup returns CDR1 LNHDA and CDR2 SQIVND (reference sequence). The CDR3 extends over 16 amino acids. With 9 bases clipped from V and 0 bases from J, the junction kept 9 bases outside the gene matches. In DNA form, the CDR3 reads TGTGCCAGCCGGGACAGGGTGTCCCTCTCTGGAAACACCATATATTTT. Translated: CASRDRVSLSGNTIYF.

This chain joins TRBV7-2 and TRBJ1-2; D is unclear. Germline V gene sequence: CDR1 SGHTA, CDR2 FQGNSA. Trimming left V 5 bases short and J 1 base short, with 20 bases between. The CDR3 is made up of 17 amino acids. CDR3 bases: TGTGCCAGCAGCCCGCATGGCCTCCGAACCGATAACTATGGCTACACCTTC. Translated, it gives CASSPHGLRTDNYGYTF.

The chain has TRBV19 and TRBJ2-7, with 13 positions matching TRBD2. This CDR3 comprises 15 residues. Unmatched junction bases numbered 7, after V lost 7 bases and J lost 4 bases. The germline V gene has CDR1 LNHDA and CDR2 SQIVND (reference sequence). The CDR3: CASKRLAGGGYEQYF. CDR3 coding DNA: TGTGCCAGTAAGAGACTAGCGGGAGGCGGTTACGAGCAGTACTTC.

Points on this clone: This may be a read error, as it is one base from a much larger clone. The CDR3 DNA follows: TGTGCCAGCAGCTCCGGGACTAGCACAGATACGCAGTATTTT. Protein: CASSSGTSTDTQYF. The chain uses TRBV7-9 and TRBJ2-3, with a tentative D call TRBD2 (6 bases). CDR1 SEHNR and CDR2 FQNEAQ come from the germline V gene (reference sequence). The CDR3 totals 14 residues. V was pared by 4 bases and J by 0 bases, with 8 bases between.

V is TRBV6-1 and J is TRBJ1-5; tentatively, D is TRBD1 (5 bases). The germline gives CDR1 MNHNS, CDR2 SASEGT. The CDR3 loop spans 13 amino acids. The germline V and J ends were trimmed by 3 bases and 7 bases, with 10 bases remaining between them. CDR3 region: CASSERRAQPQHF. The DNA of the CDR3 is TGTGCCAGCAGTGAGCGCAGGGCCCAGCCCCAGCATTTT.

The V gene is TRBV27, the J gene TRBJ1-4; D gene ambiguous. V dropped 5 bases and J dropped 6 bases, with 13 bases sitting between them. This CDR3 region has 14 residues. Germline V CDR1 and CDR2: MNHEY, SMNVEV (reference sequence). The CDR3 loop reads CASSVDRTDEKLFF. The CDR3 DNA sequence: TGTGCCAGCAGTGTCGATAGGACGGATGAAAAACTGTTTTTT.

This clone appeared a few times. V is TRBV27 and J is TRBJ2-1, with a possible D match to TRBD2 (6 bases). Trimming removed 7 bases at V and 7 bases at J, with 8 bases between. Germline-derived CDR1 and CDR2 are MNHEY and SMNVEV (reference sequence). The CDR3 length is 11 residues. DNA of the CDR3: TGTGCCAGCAACCGGGGGAATGAGCAGTTCTTC. It encodes CASNRGNEQFF.

CDR3 sequence reads: CASSRGTAEEETQYF. The CDR3 coding sequence is TGCGCCAGCAGCCGAGGGACAGCGGAAGAAGAGACCCAGTACTTC. This chain links TRBV5-1 with TRBJ2-5; 7 nucleotides agree with TRBD1. This CDR3 comprises 15 residues. The junction had 9 bases not matched to a gene; V was cut back by 4 bases and J by 3 bases. Germline V gene sequence: CDR1 SGHRS, CDR2 YFSETQ.

This clone has at least ten counts. The chain employs TRBV11-3 and TRBJ2-1; possible D gene TRBD2, 5 bases. There are 14 residues in the CDR3. The V gene lost 3 bases and the J gene lost 5 bases, with 11 bases spanning the gap. Germline values: CDR1 SGHNT, CDR2 YENEEA. CDR3 coding DNA: TGTGCCAGCAGCTTCGGGGTTTGGGACAATGAGCAGTTCTTC. It encodes CASSFGVWDNEQFF. Using reference TRBV11-3 and TRBJ2-1 for the parts outside the CDR3, the full variable domain is EAGVVQSPRYKIIEKKQPVAFWCNPISGHNTLYWYLQNLGQGPELLIRYENEEAVDDSQLPKDRFSAERLKGVDSTLKIQPAELGDSAVYLCASSFGVWDNEQFFGPGTRLTVL.

The CDR3 nucleotides read TGTGCCAGCAGCTTGATCCCTAGCTCCGGGGAGCTGTTTTTT. This translates into CASSLIPSSGELFF. The gene calls are TRBV5-6 and TRBJ2-2; weak D call: TRBD2 (5 bases). This CDR3 comprises 14 residues. Trimming left V 1 base short and J 6 bases short, with 10 bases between. The germline gives CDR1 SGHDT, CDR2 YYEEEE.